The clone carrying this TCR beta chain was observed many times. The antigen is undetermined. The CDR3 has 14 residues. Between the trimmed V and J ends, which lost 2 bases and 5 bases, there was a span of 13 bases. CDR1 and CDR2 from the germline V gene are SGHRS and YFSETQ. Amplified TCR beta CDR3 regions were obtained using RNA transcripts as template. Second-round multiplex PCR followed a first-round RT-PCR using HTBI primers. A single record per CDR3 protein comes from TCRdb applying MiXCR to the multiplex PCR reads. The table shows a few hundred thousand distinct CDR3 sequences, with roughly 15% occurring only once. The source of the sample is a study of Graves' ophthalmopathy and Graves' hyperthyroidism. About the study: Peripheral blood was obtained at first diagnosis, ahead of any treatment.

General study findings and limits: Blood samples also showed most expanded thyroid clonotypes exceeding 0.001 frequency.

Researchers turned away patients with other autoimmune diseases, uncontrolled infections, pregnancy or lactation. The chain joins TRBV5-1 to TRBJ1-2; possible D gene TRBD1, 5 bases. Sequences were obtained from peripheral blood. The sequence derives from an adult woman with stable Graves' hyperthyroidism. As DNA, the CDR3 is TGCGCCAGCAGCTTATCCGGGACGGATTATGGCTACACCTTC. This translates into CASSLSGTDYGYTF.